These 28 T cell receptor beta chains were sequenced from one sample in a study of CD8+CD57+ T cells in acquired aplastic anemia. The authors sequenced patients whose flow cytometry had shown CD8+CD57+ cell expansion. Profiling of TCR beta VDJ combinations and CDR3 sequences used genomic DNA as template. TCRdb re-called the reads with MiXCR, one entry per CDR3 protein. Of 400,000 to 600,000 distinct CDR3 sequences in the sample, around 30% were seen once. The sequenced sample consisted of sorted CD4+, CD8+, or CD8+CD57+ T cells (not recorded which) from PBMCs. These receptors were taken from a human donor with aplastic anemia.

V and J are TRBV14 and TRBJ1-6; D is possibly TRBD1 (5 bases). V was pared by 5 bases and J by 2 bases, with 16 bases between. CDR1 SGHDN and CDR2 FVKESK come from the germline V gene. This CDR3 spans 17 amino acids. The CDR3 DNA reads as TGTGCCAGCAGCGTACAGTCAGGGAGCCCCTATAATTCACCCCTCCACTTT. Translation: CASSVQSGSPYNSPLHF.

The rearrangement uses TRBV19 and TRBJ1-1, with 7 bases aligning to TRBD1. The germline gives CDR1 LNHDA, CDR2 SQIVND (reference sequence). V gave up 4 bases and J gave up 6 bases; unmatched junction bases: 8. This CDR3 is built from 14 residues. The DNA of the CDR3 is TGTGCCAGTAGTACCCCGACAGGGCTGGCTGAAGCTTTCTTT. As protein: CASSTPTGLAEAFF.

Comment on this clonotype: This may be a read error: a much more frequent sequence differs by one nucleotide. Here the CDR3 omits its conserved ending phenylalanine or tryptophan, so a read error is the likely source. The V gene is TRBV7-9, the J gene TRBJ1-6; D ambiguous. Germline CDR1 is SEHNR and CDR2 is FQNEAQ (reference sequence). The V end was cut by 1 base, the J end by 7 bases, with 8 bases between. The CDR3 consists of 14 residues. The CDR3, as DNA: TGTGCCAGCAGCTTAGGATTATCAAATTCACCCCTCCACTCT. Translating it yields CASSLGLSNSPLHS.

This chain joins TRBV10-3 and TRBJ2-3, with D possibly being TRBD2 (6 bases). V was cut by 4 bases and J by 1 base, with 12 bases left in between. The CDR3 loop spans 15 amino acids. CDR1 and CDR2 (germline): ENHRY, SYGVKD. CDR3 bases: TGTGCCATCAGTGCTGCCGGGGGAGGCACAGATACGCAGTATTTT. Protein: CAISAAGGGTDTQYF.

This clonotype has only a few counts. The V call is TRBV6-5, the J call TRBJ1-1, with 7 bases fitting TRBD1. The CDR3 covers 14 residues. Germline lookup yields CDR1 MNHEY and CDR2 SVGAGI. Losses at the gene ends were 7 bases for V and 1 base for J; bases not matched to a gene: 6. CDR3 region: CASNPGTENTEAFF. The CDR3 nucleotides read TGTGCCAGCAACCCCGGGACAGAGAACACTGAAGCTTTCTTT.

The chain has TRBV7-9 and TRBJ1-6; 9 bases align to TRBD1. This CDR3 is 14 amino acids long. CDR1 is SEHNR and CDR2 is FQNEAQ in the germline V gene (reference sequence). The ends lost 5 bases at V and 8 bases at J; junction bases unmatched: 4. The CDR3 nucleotides are TGTGCCAGCAGCCAGCGGGACAGGGATTCACCCCTCCACTTT. Residues: CASSQRDRDSPLHF. Looking up the rest from reference TRBV7-9 and TRBJ1-6 gives the full variable domain: DTGVSQNPRHKITKRGQNVTFRCDPISEHNRLYWYRQTLGQGPEFLTYFQNEAQLEKSRLLSDRFSAERPKGSFSTLEIQRTEQGDSAMYLCASSQRDRDSPLHFGNGTRLTVT.

This clonotype was picked up many times. The chain has TRBV10-3 and TRBJ2-7, with TRBD1 matching over 9 bases. CDR3 length: 15 residues. Germline loops: CDR1 ENHRY, CDR2 SYGVKD. Losses at the gene ends were 9 bases for V and 0 bases for J; bases not matched to a gene: 9. CDR3: CAIRTLGQGSYEQYF. CDR3 sequence (DNA): TGTGCCATAAGAACGCTGGGACAGGGCTCCTACGAGCAGTACTTC.

This clonotype was picked up many times. V gene TRBV25-1 combines with J gene TRBJ1-1, with no clear D. Germline CDR1 is MGHDK and CDR2 is SYGVNS. V lost 1 base and J lost 12, with 9 bases in between. The CDR3 totals 11 residues. The CDR3 loop is CASSEFEETFF. The DNA for the CDR3 is TGTGCCAGCAGTGAATTTGAAGAAACTTTCTTT.

This chain joins TRBV10-3 and TRBJ1-5; D remains unclear. Germline V lookup: CDR1 ENHRY, CDR2 SYGVKD. Trimming cost V 0 bases and J 9 bases, with 9 bases left between them. The CDR3 contains 13 residues. The chain's CDR3 is CAISESTVWPQHF. The CDR3 DNA reads as TGTGCCATCAGTGAGTCGACTGTCTGGCCCCAGCATTTT.

This clonotype was counted ten times or more. V usage is TRBV19 and J usage is TRBJ1-5, with D perhaps matching TRBD1 (5 bases). The CDR3 is 13 amino acids. Per the germline V gene, CDR1 is LNHDA and CDR2 is SQIVND (reference sequence). Trimming took 10 bases from V and 7 from J, leaving 17 bases between them. In DNA, the CDR3 is TGTGCCACCCGTGGGCAGGGTGTACAGCCCCAGCATTTT. This sequence encodes CATRGQGVQPQHF.

The chain employs TRBV25-1 and TRBJ2-1, with 8 bases fitting TRBD2. V was pared by 5 bases and J by 6 bases, with 6 bases of the junction left unmatched. Germline V gene data show CDR1 as MGHDK and CDR2 as SYGVNS. This CDR3 region has 14 residues. Here the CDR3 DNA reads TGTGCCAGCAGTCTGCCCCTAGCGGGCAATGAGCAGTTCTTC. It codes for CASSLPLAGNEQFF.

J is TRBJ2-3 and V is TRBV25-1; 9 nucleotides line up with TRBD1. This CDR3 contains 16 residues. Germline V lookup: CDR1 MGHDK, CDR2 SYGVNS. V trimming: 6 bases; J trimming: 4 bases; junction bases outside the gene matches: 11. The CDR3 protein is CASSLGGQGTADTQYF. The CDR3 bases are TGTGCCAGCAGCTTAGGGGGACAGGGTACAGCAGATACGCAGTATTTT.

The chain recombines TRBV2 with TRBJ1-1, with TRBD1 as a possible D gene (6 bases). V was pared by 11 bases and J by 4 bases, with 14 bases between. Germline V gives CDR1 SNHLY, CDR2 FYNNEI. This CDR3 comprises 12 residues. Written as DNA, the CDR3 is TGTGCCCCTACAGACAGGCGCACTGAAGCTTTCTTT. It translates to CAPTDRRTEAFF. Full variable domain (missing parts from reference TRBV2 and TRBJ1-1): EPEVTQTPSHQVTQMGQEVILRCVPISNHLYFYWYRQILGQKVEFLVSFYNNEISEKSEIFDDQFSVERPDGSNFTLKIRSTKLEDSAMYFCAPTDRRTEAFFGQGTRLTVV.

This rearrangement joins TRBV2 to TRBJ1-6; no clear D gene. Germline V lookup: CDR1 SNHLY, CDR2 FYNNEI. V lost 3 bases and J lost 13, with 4 bases in between. This CDR3 spans 10 amino acids. CDR3 region: CASSEAPLHF. The CDR3 DNA is TGTGCCAGCAGTGAGGCCCCCCTCCACTTT.

Comment on this clonotype: The junction departs from the called germline gene at one end, perhaps through a read error. The chain recombines TRBV10-3 with TRBJ2-7, with TRBD1 matching over 7 bases. This CDR3 is built from 15 residues. From germline, CDR1 is ENHRY and CDR2 SYGVKD. CDR3 bases: TGTGCCAGCAGTAACGACAGGGCCCCTTCCTACGAGCAGTACTTC. Translation gives CASSNDRAPSYEQYF.

The chain joins TRBV25-1 to TRBJ2-7; D perhaps matches TRBD1 (5 bases). The V gene lost 1 base and the J gene lost 2 bases, with 18 bases spanning the gap. Germline V gene sequence: CDR1 MGHDK, CDR2 SYGVNS. The CDR3 contains 17 residues. The CDR3 protein is CASSESAHRVGPYEQYF. CDR3 DNA sequence: TGTGCCAGCAGTGAATCCGCTCACCGTGTGGGGCCCTACGAGCAGTACTTC.

The chain combines TRBV29-1 with TRBJ1-5; D call uncertain. V lost 0 bases, J lost 3 bases, and 6 bases lay in between. Germline assignment: CDR1 SQVTM and CDR2 ANQGSEA. This CDR3 has 13 amino acids. The CDR3 region is CSVEEGINQPQHF. The CDR3 DNA reads as TGCAGCGTTGAAGAGGGAATCAATCAGCCCCAGCATTTT.

This clonotype was seen ten or more times. The V call is TRBV2, the J call TRBJ2-7; no reliable D call. V shed 8 bases and J shed 2 bases, with 16 bases lying between them. CDR3 length equals 14 residues. Germline CDR1 SNHLY, CDR2 FYNNEI. CDR3 nucleotides: TGTGCCAGCGTGGTATCCCAGGCGGCCTACGAGCAGTACTTC. Its translation: CASVVSQAAYEQYF.

This chain connects TRBV25-1 to TRBJ2-5; either TRBD1 or TRBD2 may supply D (5 bases each). V was trimmed by 11 bases and J by 4 bases, leaving 14 bases between them. The CDR3 loop spans 12 amino acids. Germline CDR1 and CDR2: MGHDK and SYGVNS. The CDR3 DNA is TGTGCCTGGAATTCCGGGGCAGAGACCCAGTACTTC. It codes for CAWNSGAETQYF.

This clonotype was observed a handful of times. One junction end disagrees with the germline gene, perhaps due to a read error. This sequence joins TRBV10-2 and TRBJ2-7; 15 bases are a match to TRBD2. CDR1 and CDR2 from the germline V gene are WSHSY and SAAADI. This CDR3 comprises 14 residues. The CDR3 nucleotides are TGTGCCACAAGGACTAGCGGGAGGGGCTACGAGCAGTACTTC. Residues: CATRTSGRGYEQYF.

The chain carries TRBV2 and TRBJ1-5; the match to TRBD1 covers 9 bases. The CDR3 is 14 residues long. V trimming: 6 bases; J trimming: 7 bases; junction bases outside the gene matches: 7. Germline assignment: CDR1 SNHLY and CDR2 FYNNEI. CDR3 nucleotide sequence: TGTGCCAGCAGGCTAGGGACAGGGAACCAGCCCCAGCATTTT. It specifies CASRLGTGNQPQHF.

The chain combines TRBV6-5 with TRBJ2-3, with D possibly matching TRBD1 (5 bases). The CDR3 has 14 amino acids. From germline, CDR1 is MNHEY and CDR2 SVGAGI. V lost 0 bases and J lost 2, with 6 bases in between. CDR3 sequence reads: CASSYSGATDTQYF. CDR3 coding DNA: TGTGCCAGCAGTTACTCTGGGGCCACAGATACGCAGTATTTT.

The chain joins TRBV5-4 to TRBJ2-5; D is perhaps TRBD2 (6 bases). This CDR3 has 13 residues. Looked up from germline, CDR1 is SGHNT and CDR2 is YYREEE (reference sequence). V was trimmed by 2 bases and J by 4 bases, leaving 9 bases between them. The CDR3 loop is CASSLPGGETQYF. The CDR3 coding sequence is TGTGCCAGCAGCTTACCCGGGGGAGAGACCCAGTACTTC.

This clonotype was found many times. The chain links TRBV7-2 to TRBJ1-1, with unresolved D. CDR3 length equals 12 residues. The V gene lost 5 bases and the J gene lost 8 bases, with 12 bases spanning the gap. The germline V gene has CDR1 SGHTA and CDR2 FQGNSA. Written as DNA, the CDR3 is TGTGCCAGCAGCCTAACGAGACTCGAAGCTTTCTTT. Translation gives CASSLTRLEAFF.

The CDR3 is CASSSETGVGSYGYTF. In DNA form, the CDR3 reads TGCGCCAGCAGCTCCGAAACAGGAGTTGGTAGCTATGGCTACACCTTC. The gene calls are TRBV5-1 and TRBJ1-2; possible D gene TRBD1, 5 bases. Trimming removed 3 bases at V and 4 bases at J, with 19 bases between. Germline CDR1 is SGHRS and CDR2 is YFSETQ. CDR3 length: 16 residues.

The rearrangement uses TRBV19 and TRBJ1-2; D possibly corresponds to TRBD1 (5 bases). Trimming left V 5 bases short and J 4 bases short, with 11 bases between. The CDR3 has 13 residues. Per the germline V gene, CDR1 is LNHDA and CDR2 is SQIVND (reference sequence). The CDR3 region is CASSVLTVYGYTF. The DNA of the CDR3 is TGTGCCAGTAGTGTACTGACAGTCTATGGCTACACCTTC.

This clonotype has ten or more counts. The CDR3 nucleotides read TGCGCCAGCAGCTTACGGTCAGGAGGGTCCTATAATTCACCCCTCCACTTT. Translated: CASSLRSGGSYNSPLHF. This sequence joins TRBV5-1 and TRBJ1-6, with unresolved D. Germline V lookup: CDR1 SGHRS, CDR2 YFSETQ. The CDR3 spans 17 residues. V shed 2 bases and J shed 1 base, with 13 bases lying between them.

The rearrangement links TRBV27 to TRBJ1-5, with TRBD1 identical over 9 bases. J was trimmed by 1 base and V by 1 base; bases with no gene match: 2. The CDR3 runs 16 residues. The germline CDR1 and CDR2 sequences are MNHEY and SMNVEV (reference sequence). Here the CDR3 reads CASSLFGTGSNQPQHF. The CDR3 region has the DNA TGTGCCAGCAGTTTATTTGGGACAGGGAGCAATCAGCCCCAGCATTTT.